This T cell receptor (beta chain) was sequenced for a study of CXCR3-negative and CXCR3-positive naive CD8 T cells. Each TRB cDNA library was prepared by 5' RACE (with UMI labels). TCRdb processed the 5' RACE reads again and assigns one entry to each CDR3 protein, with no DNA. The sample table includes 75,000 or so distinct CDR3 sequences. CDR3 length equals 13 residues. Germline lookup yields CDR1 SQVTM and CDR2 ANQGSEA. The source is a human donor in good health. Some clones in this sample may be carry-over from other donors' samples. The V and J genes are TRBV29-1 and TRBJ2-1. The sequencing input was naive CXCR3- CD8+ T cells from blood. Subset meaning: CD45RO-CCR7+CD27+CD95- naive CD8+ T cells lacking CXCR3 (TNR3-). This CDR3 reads CSVAGSSYNEQFF.